This T cell receptor (beta chain) emerged from a study of T-cell reconstitution after alpha-beta-depleted transplantation in children. The germline V gene encodes CDR1 DFQATT and CDR2 SNEGSKA (reference sequence). The CDR3 consists of 14 residues. Trimming took off 1 base at V and 3 bases at J, with 13 bases between the two ends. This clonotype was observed at least ten times. What it binds is not known. Study findings and constraints: Recipient T cells and thymic progenitors that survived gave rise to the high TCRbeta diversity observed at day 60 in some patients. Hyperexpanded clones declined; after one year, newly produced T cells mostly supplied diversity.

Unique molecular identifiers were incorporated during preparation of the TCRbeta library. TCRdb reprocessed the PCR reads with MiXCR, giving one entry per CDR3 protein. The repertoire has around 190,000 distinct CDR3 sequences, approximately 6.9% of them found once; the top ten carry just over 5.5%. The rearrangement uses TRBV20-1 and TRBJ2-7; D unresolved. This specimen consisted of PBMCs, obtained before TCRalphabeta/CD19-depleted stem cell transplant. The sequence was collected from a boy between 2 and 10 years old with acute lymphoblastic leukemia, due to receive a stem cell transplant. CDR3: CSARGSSFVYEQYF. The CDR3 DNA follows: TGCAGTGCTAGAGGTAGTAGTTTTGTCTACGAGCAGTACTTC.